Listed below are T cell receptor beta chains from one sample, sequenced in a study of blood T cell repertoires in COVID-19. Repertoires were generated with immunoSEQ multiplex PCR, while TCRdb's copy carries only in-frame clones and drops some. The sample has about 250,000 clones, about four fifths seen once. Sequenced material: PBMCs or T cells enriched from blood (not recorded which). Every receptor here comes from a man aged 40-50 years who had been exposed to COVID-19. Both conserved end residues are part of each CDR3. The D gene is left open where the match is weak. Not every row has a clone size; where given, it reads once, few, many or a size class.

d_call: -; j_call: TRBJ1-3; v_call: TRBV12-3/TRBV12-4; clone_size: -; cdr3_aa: CASLTRAGNTIYF; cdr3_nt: TGTGCCAGCCTGACGAGGGCTGGAAACACCATATATTTT
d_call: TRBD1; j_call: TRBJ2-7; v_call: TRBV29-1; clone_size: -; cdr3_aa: CSVGSVDRGLWSYEQYF; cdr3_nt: TGCAGCGTTGGTAGTGTGGACAGGGGGCTTTGGAGCTACGAGCAGTACTTC
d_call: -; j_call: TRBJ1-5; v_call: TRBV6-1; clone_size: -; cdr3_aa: CASSELRQAHNQPQHF; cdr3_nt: TGTGCCAGCAGTGAACTCCGACAGGCGCACAATCAGCCCCAGCATTTT
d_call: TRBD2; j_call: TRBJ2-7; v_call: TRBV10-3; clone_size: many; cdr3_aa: CAIRAGGSYEQYF; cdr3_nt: TGTGCCATCAGAGCGGGAGGTTCGTACGAGCAGTACTTC
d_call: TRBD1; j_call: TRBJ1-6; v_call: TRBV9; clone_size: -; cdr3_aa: CASSVATGDNSPLHF; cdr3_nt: TGTGCCAGCAGCGTAGCGACAGGGGACAATTCACCCCTCCACTTT
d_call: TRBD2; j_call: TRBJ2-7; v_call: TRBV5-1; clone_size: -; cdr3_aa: CASFQTSGRRTYEQYF; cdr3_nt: TGCGCCAGCTTCCAGACTAGCGGGAGGAGGACCTACGAGCAGTACTTC
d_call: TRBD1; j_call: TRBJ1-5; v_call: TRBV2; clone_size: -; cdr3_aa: CASSHYRQGGPKAQHF; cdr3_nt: TGTGCCAGCAGTCATTATCGACAGGGGGGGCCTAAAGCCCAGCATTTT
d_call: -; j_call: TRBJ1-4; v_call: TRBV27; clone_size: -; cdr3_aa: CASSLMGLSEKLFF; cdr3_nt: TGTGCCAGCAGTTTGATGGGGCTGAGTGAAAAACTGTTTTTT
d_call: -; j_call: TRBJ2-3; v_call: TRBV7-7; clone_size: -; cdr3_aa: CASSPNRRSTDTQYF; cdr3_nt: TGTGCTAGCAGCCCCAACCGGCGGAGCACAGATACGCAGTATTTT
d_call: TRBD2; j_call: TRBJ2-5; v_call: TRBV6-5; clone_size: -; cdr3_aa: CASSYSSGAQETQYF; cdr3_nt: TGTGCCAGCAGTTACTCGAGCGGGGCCCAAGAGACCCAGTACTTC
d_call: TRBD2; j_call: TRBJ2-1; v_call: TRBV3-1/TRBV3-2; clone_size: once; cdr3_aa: CASSQPGLAGEGNEQFF; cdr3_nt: TGTGCCAGCAGCCAACCGGGACTAGCGGGAGAGGGCAATGAGCAGTTCTTC
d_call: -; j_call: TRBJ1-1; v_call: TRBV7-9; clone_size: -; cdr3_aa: CASTPRGVAFF; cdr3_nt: TGTGCCAGCACCCCGCGGGGGGTGGCTTTCTTT
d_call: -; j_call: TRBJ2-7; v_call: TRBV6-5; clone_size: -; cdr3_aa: CASSYSRGWSYEQYF; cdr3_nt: TGTGCCAGCAGTTACTCTAGGGGATGGTCCTACGAGCAGTACTTC
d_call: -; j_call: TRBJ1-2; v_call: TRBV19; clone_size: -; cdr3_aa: CASSKGTAGPTNYGYTF; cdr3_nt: TGTGCCAGTAGTAAAGGAACGGCGGGTCCGACTAACTATGGCTACACCTTC
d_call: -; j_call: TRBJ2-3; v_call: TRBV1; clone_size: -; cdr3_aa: CTSSQISPGTLFTDTQYF; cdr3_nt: TGCACCAGCAGCCAAATATCACCCGGGACATTATTCACAGATACGCAGTATTTT
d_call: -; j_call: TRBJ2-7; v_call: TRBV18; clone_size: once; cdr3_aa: CASSPETGTYEQYF; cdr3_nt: TGTGCCAGCTCACCCGAAACAGGGACCTACGAGCAGTACTTC
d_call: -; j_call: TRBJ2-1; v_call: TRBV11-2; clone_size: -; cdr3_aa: CASTSTGTLTLSEQFF; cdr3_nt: TGTGCCAGCACCTCAACCGGGACTCTCACCTTGAGTGAGCAGTTCTTC
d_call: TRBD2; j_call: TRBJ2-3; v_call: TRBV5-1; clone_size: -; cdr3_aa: CASSLTSAPGDTQYF; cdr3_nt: TGCGCCAGCAGCTTAACTAGCGCCCCTGGCGATACGCAGTATTTT